Below, 9 T cell receptor beta chains from the same sample are listed, as sequenced in a study of metastatic and nonmetastatic thyroid tumors. All patients were treatment-naive before thyroid surgery. TCRdb reanalyzed the PCR reads via MiXCR. Of tens of thousands of clones listed, 12% are singletons. What was sequenced was tumor tissue. The source of these receptors is a female donor with papillary thyroid cancer or a benign thyroid nodule (not recorded which). Some clones in this sample may be carry-over from other donors' samples.

In this sample, this clone turned up many times. V gene TRBV18 combines with J gene TRBJ2-7; TRBD2 aligns across 8 bases. The length of the CDR3 is 15 residues. Germline V gene data show CDR1 as KGHSH and CDR2 as LQKENI. V was clipped by 5 bases and J by 1 base; unmatched bases: 7. The CDR3 DNA follows: TGTGCCAGCTCAAGAACCGGGACTAGGTCCTACGAGCAGTACTTC. Encoded protein: CASSRTGTRSYEQYF. Based on the CDR3 plus reference TRBV18 and TRBJ2-7, the full variable domain is NAGVMQNPRHLVRRRGQEARLRCSPMKGHSHVYWYRQLPEEGLKFMVYLQKENIIDESGMPKERFSAEFPKEGPSILRIQQVVRGDSAAYFCASSRTGTRSYEQYFGPGTRLTVT.

This clone was picked up many times. V usage is TRBV20-1 and J usage is TRBJ2-1, with D hard to call. The CDR3 is made up of 18 amino acids. Per the germline V gene, CDR1 is DFQATT and CDR2 is SNEGSKA (reference sequence). V shed 0 bases and J shed 1 base, with 19 bases lying between them. CDR3 DNA sequence: TGCAGTGCTAGAGATAGTAAGTTCGGGTATTGGTCCTACAATGAGCAGTTCTTC. Its protein is CSARDSKFGYWSYNEQFF.

At least ten counts were recorded for this clone. CDR3 residues: CSARARAVGIINEQFF. The CDR3 DNA follows: TGCAGTGCTAGAGCCCGAGCTGTCGGGATCATCAATGAGCAGTTCTTC. This chain connects TRBV20-1 to TRBJ2-1; TRBD2 might be the D (5 bases). The CDR3 extends over 16 amino acids. CDR1 and CDR2 (germline): DFQATT, SNEGSKA (reference sequence). V gave up 1 base and J gave up 6 bases, with 19 bases separating them.

This clone has ten or more counts. The V call is TRBV6-5, the J call TRBJ1-1, with D maybe TRBD1 (5 bases). The length of the CDR3 is 15 residues. Trimming took 2 bases from V and 7 from J, leaving 17 bases between them. Germline lookup yields CDR1 MNHEY and CDR2 SVGAGI. For the CDR3, the DNA is TGTGCCAGCAGTTACCGTTCCGGGACGCAGGATGAAGCTTTCTTT. It yields the protein CASSYRSGTQDEAFF.

The CDR3 spells CASRDLSEETQYF. The CDR3 DNA reads TGTGCCAGTAGAGACCTTTCCGAGGAGACCCAGTACTTC. V usage is TRBV28 and J usage is TRBJ2-5, with unresolved D. This CDR3 spans 13 amino acids. Trimming removed 9 bases at V and 5 bases at J, with 16 bases between. The germline V gene has CDR1 MDHEN and CDR2 SYDVKM. Full variable domain (rest looked up from reference TRBV28 and TRBJ2-5): DVKVTQSSRYLVKRTGEKVFLECVQDMDHENMFWYRQDPGLGLRLIYFSYDVKMKEKGDIPEGYSVSREKKERFSLILESASTNQTSMYLCASRDLSEETQYFGPGTRLLVL.

The rearrangement joins TRBV7-3 to TRBJ2-7, with 8 positions matching TRBD1. The J segment lost 0 bases and the V segment lost 2 bases, leaving 6 bases of the junction unmatched. Germline V lookup: CDR1 SGHTA, CDR2 FQGTGA. CDR3 length: 16 amino acids. The CDR3 protein is CASSLGGTGPSYEQYF. The CDR3 DNA reads TGTGCCAGCAGCTTAGGGGGGACAGGCCCCTCCTACGAGCAGTACTTC. The variable domain in full, with the rest retrieved from reference TRBV7-3 and TRBJ2-7, is GAGVSQTPSNKVTEKGKYVELRCDPISGHTALYWYRQSLGQGPEFLIYFQGTGAADDSGLPNDRFFAVRPEGSVSTLKIQRTERGDSAVYLCASSLGGTGPSYEQYFGPGTRLTVT.

CDR3 loop: CASSEPFGQGVSKAPYEQYF. The CDR3 DNA sequence: TGTGCCAGCAGTGAACCCTTCGGACAGGGTGTGAGTAAGGCACCATACGAGCAGTACTTC. The chain joins TRBV2 to TRBJ2-7, with 8 positions matching TRBD1. The length of the CDR3 is 20 residues. The germline gives CDR1 SNHLY, CDR2 FYNNEI. Losses at the gene ends were 2 bases for V and 4 bases for J; bases not matched to a gene: 22.

This clone occurred many times. The V gene is TRBV12-5, the J gene TRBJ2-7; D could derive from TRBD1 or TRBD2 (5 bases each). The V gene lost 3 bases and the J gene lost 6 bases, with 12 bases spanning the gap. Germline values: CDR1 LGHNT, CDR2 FRNRAP. CDR3 length equals 13 residues. CDR3 protein: CASGFNPGGEQYF. The CDR3 DNA sequence: TGTGCTAGTGGTTTCAACCCTGGGGGCGAGCAGTACTTC.

Worth noting for this clone: A much more abundant neighbour one base away suggests this may be a read error. V gene TRBV2 combines with J gene TRBJ2-1; D uncertain. Trimming removed 6 bases from V and 2 bases from J, with 14 bases in between. The CDR3 is made up of 15 amino acids. CDR1 and CDR2 (germline): SNHLY, FYNNEI. The DNA of the CDR3 is TGTGCCAGCAGACTGGGAAAGGGTCCCTACAATGAGCAGTTCTTC. Amino acid sequence: CASRLGKGPYNEQFF.